The 25 T cell receptor beta chains in this list originate from one sample, sequenced in a study of neurological immune-mediated disorders. One entry per CDR3 protein, called by TCRdb with MiXCR from the 5' RACE reads. The table includes 50,000 to 55,000 distinct CDR3 sequences, around a tenth detected once. The sequencing input was PBMCs. These TCRs come from a man aged 70 or older with HTLV-1-associated myelopathy (HAM/TSP).

There are many counts of this clonotype. V usage is TRBV11-2 and J usage is TRBJ2-7; 7 bases map to TRBD2. With 0 bases clipped from V and 6 bases from J, the junction kept 2 bases outside the gene matches. Germline-derived CDR1 and CDR2 are SGHAT and FQNNGV. The CDR3 totals 13 residues. The CDR3 DNA sequence: TGTGCCAGCAGCTTAGAGGGCGGGAGCGAGCAGTACTTC. It encodes CASSLEGGSEQYF.

There are many counts of this clonotype. V usage is TRBV21-1 and J usage is TRBJ2-5; whether TRBD1, the table's D call, matches the DNA was not checked. TRBV21-1 is listed as a pseudogene. There are 16 residues in the CDR3. CDR3 region: CASSKGFGQGEETQYF. The CDR3 region has the DNA TGTGCCAGCAGCAAGGGGTTCGGCCAGGGTGAAGAGACCCAGTACTTC.

This clonotype was seen many times. The rearrangement links TRBV5-1 to TRBJ2-2, with D possibly being TRBD1 (6 bases). Germline loops: CDR1 SGHRS, CDR2 YFSETQ. Trimming removed 4 bases from V and 0 bases from J, with 10 bases in between. This CDR3 comprises 15 residues. The CDR3 here is CASSRGSANTGELFF. CDR3 DNA: TGCGCCAGCAGCAGGGGGAGCGCGAACACCGGGGAGCTGTTTTTT. The variable domain in full, with the rest retrieved from reference TRBV5-1 and TRBJ2-2, is KAGVTQTPRYLIKTRGQQVTLSCSPISGHRSVSWYQQTPGQGLQFLFEYFSETQRNKGNFPGRFSGRQFSNSRSEMNVSTLELGDSALYLCASSRGSANTGELFFGEGSRLTVL.

This clonotype showed up many times. The DNA of the CDR3 is TGTGCCAGCAGCTTAAAAGAGACCCAGTACTTC. Encoded protein: CASSLKETQYF. This chain joins TRBV11-2 and TRBJ2-5; D is undetermined. This CDR3 has 11 amino acids. V lost 2 bases, J lost 3 bases, and 1 base lay in between. Germline CDR1 reads SGHAT; CDR2 reads FQNNGV.

This clonotype occurred many times. This rearrangement joins TRBV3-1 to TRBJ2-7; D unresolved. The CDR3 is 12 residues long. Germline loops: CDR1 LGHDT, CDR2 YNNKEL (reference sequence). Trimming shortened V by 1 base and J by 9 bases, and 10 bases separated the two germline ends. CDR3 nucleotide sequence: TGTGCCAGCAGCCAAGTTGAAGCTCTGCAGTACTTC. It yields the protein CASSQVEALQYF.

This clonotype appeared many times. This chain joins TRBV5-1 and TRBJ2-4; D might be TRBD1 (6 bases). The V gene lost 0 bases and the J gene lost 5 bases, with 9 bases spanning the gap. The V gene's germline CDR1 is SGHRS and CDR2 YFSETQ. CDR3 length: 14 residues. The CDR3 region is CASSLGGPENIQYF. DNA for the CDR3: TGCGCCAGCAGCTTGGGGGGGCCAGAAAACATTCAGTACTTC.

This clonotype was seen at least ten times. The gene calls are TRBV12-3 or TRBV12-4 and TRBJ1-5, with 8 bases that match TRBD1. Unmatched junction bases numbered 5, after V lost 5 bases and J lost 5 bases. The length of the CDR3 is 14 residues. The CDR3 DNA reads as TGTGCCAGCAGTCTGACAGGGGAAGATCAGCCCCAGCATTTT. Its translation is CASSLTGEDQPQHF.

This clonotype was counted ten times or more. The rearrangement links TRBV7-7 to TRBJ2-3; possible D gene TRBD2, 6 bases. Per germline, CDR1 SSHAT and CDR2 FNYEAQ (reference sequence). V lost 2 bases to trimming and J lost 9 bases, with 12 bases between them. The CDR3 spans 13 residues. DNA of the CDR3: TGTGCCAGCAGCTTATCGGAGAGCGGGACGCAGTATTTT. This translates into CASSLSESGTQYF.

The sample holds many counts of this clonotype. The V gene is TRBV7-9, the J gene TRBJ1-3, with a tentative D call TRBD1 (6 bases). The CDR3 extends over 12 amino acids. V dropped 8 bases and J dropped 8 bases, with 13 bases sitting between them. Germline V lookup: CDR1 SEHNR, CDR2 FQNEAQ (reference sequence). The CDR3 DNA reads as TGTGCCAGCCGACCACAGGGAGACACCATATATTTT. Its translation is CASRPQGDTIYF.

This clonotype was observed at least ten times. V usage is TRBV24-1 and J usage is TRBJ2-7, with 9 bases lining up with TRBD1. The CDR3 has 14 amino acids. Trimming at V came to 4 bases and at J to 3 bases, leaving 3 bases not matched to a gene. Germline CDR1 KGHDR, CDR2 SFDVKD. In nucleotides, the CDR3 is TGTGCCACCAGTGAGACAGGGGGGATCTACGAGCAGTACTTC. Translation: CATSETGGIYEQYF.

This clonotype was detected many times. The chain links TRBV5-1 to TRBJ2-7; D is uncertain. The CDR3 is made up of 14 amino acids. Per the germline V gene, CDR1 is SGHRS and CDR2 is YFSETQ. The germline V and J ends were trimmed by 0 bases and 2 bases, with 9 bases remaining between them. In DNA, the CDR3 is TGCGCCAGCAGCTTGGAACAGCCGCCCTACGAGCAGTACTTC. The encoded protein is CASSLEQPPYEQYF.

This clonotype was picked up many times. The chain is built from TRBV11-2 and TRBJ1-2; D is uncertain. The V and J ends lost 3 bases and 5 bases respectively, with 13 bases between them. The length of the CDR3 is 14 residues. CDR1 SGHAT and CDR2 FQNNGV come from the germline V gene. This CDR3 is CASSFRRNTYGYTF. In nucleotides, the CDR3 is TGTGCCAGCAGCTTCAGGAGAAACACATATGGCTACACCTTC.

Concerning this clonotype itself: This clone may be a read error of a much larger clone one base away. The chain recombines TRBV18 with TRBJ1-5; no clear D. Germline CDR1 KGHSH, CDR2 LQKENI. V dropped 3 bases and J dropped 5 bases, with 8 bases sitting between them. This CDR3 contains 13 residues. The CDR3 DNA sequence: TGTGCCAGCTCACCTGGCAGCCATCAGCCCCAGCATTTT. It encodes CASSPGSHQPQHF.

This clonotype was counted ten times or more. This rearrangement joins TRBV7-2 to TRBJ1-3, with D tentatively TRBD1 (6 bases). Deletions cut 5 bases from V and 4 bases from J, with 15 bases between. The CDR3 totals 15 residues. Germline CDR1 and CDR2: SGHTA and FQGNSA. CDR3 sequence (DNA): TGTGCCAGCAGCGTGACAGGTTTGGCGGGAAACACCATATATTTT. Protein: CASSVTGLAGNTIYF.

This clonotype was seen at least ten times. This chain joins TRBV7-2 and TRBJ2-3, with TRBD2 as a possible D gene (5 bases). This CDR3 region has 14 residues. V shed 5 bases and J shed 4 bases, with 13 bases lying between them. Germline V lookup: CDR1 SGHTA, CDR2 FQGNSA. The CDR3: CASSPERMSDTQYF. The CDR3 nucleotides read TGTGCCAGCAGCCCTGAGCGGATGTCAGATACGCAGTATTTT.

This clonotype was found many times. J is TRBJ2-5 and V is TRBV6-2 or TRBV6-3, with D perhaps matching TRBD2 (5 bases). V lost 2 bases, J lost 2 bases, and 9 bases lay in between. CDR1 MNHEY and CDR2 SVGEGT come from the germline V gene. The CDR3 loop spans 14 amino acids. The chain's CDR3 is CASSYAGIQETQYF. The CDR3 DNA reads as TGTGCCAGCAGTTACGCGGGTATTCAAGAGACCCAGTACTTC.

Concerning this clonotype: Given a much more abundant clone one base away, this may be a read error. The CDR3 nucleotides are TGTGCCAGCAGCTGGTCAGGGTCGCGGGAGCTGTTTTTT. Translated: CASSWSGSRELFF. The chain joins TRBV5-5 to TRBJ2-2; a possible D gene is TRBD1 (5 bases). V was cut by 3 bases and J by 9 bases, with 12 bases left in between. The germline CDR1 and CDR2 sequences are SGHKS and YYEKEE (reference sequence). This CDR3 comprises 13 residues.

This clonotype was seen repeatedly, ten times or more. The chain links TRBV3-1 to TRBJ2-7; D remains ambiguous. Germline CDR1 is LGHDT and CDR2 is YNNKEL (reference sequence). V was trimmed by 1 base and J by 3 bases, leaving 7 bases between them. This CDR3 is built from 13 residues. The CDR3: CASSQGSHYEQYF. In nucleotides, the CDR3 is TGTGCCAGCAGCCAAGGCAGTCACTACGAGCAGTACTTC.

This clonotype showed up many times. V and J are TRBV9 and TRBJ2-2; D is undetermined. V was trimmed by 0 bases and J by 3 bases, leaving 9 bases between them. From germline, CDR1 is SGDLS and CDR2 YYNGEE. The CDR3 has 15 amino acids. For the CDR3, the DNA is TGTGCCAGCAGCGTAGTCGGAAGGGACACCGGGGAGCTGTTTTTT. Residues: CASSVVGRDTGELFF.

This clonotype was observed at least ten times. This chain joins TRBV12-3 or TRBV12-4 and TRBJ1-1; D may be TRBD1 (5 bases). The germline V and J ends were trimmed by 3 bases and 7 bases, with 15 bases remaining between them. The CDR3 loop spans 14 amino acids. CDR3 bases: TGTGCCAGCAGTTTGATGGGGGGAAGAATTGAAGCTTTCTTT. Its translation is CASSLMGGRIEAFF.

J is TRBJ2-4 and V is TRBV20-1; D gene unclear. Germline V gives CDR1 DFQATT, CDR2 SNEGSKA (reference sequence). The CDR3 is made up of 15 amino acids. V shed 4 bases and J shed 3 bases, with 16 bases lying between them. DNA of the CDR3: TGCAGTGCTATGTCCCCCCAGGCGGACAAAAACATTCAGTACTTC. This translates into CSAMSPQADKNIQYF.

Worth noting for this clonotype: The DNA is left out, because the CDR3 cannot be placed on it with certainty; the CDR3 is given as TCRdb lists it. The rearrangement joins TRBV5-1 to TRBJ2-7; the table calls TRBD2, which could not be checked here. In germline, CDR1 is SGHRS, CDR2 YFSETQ. The CDR3 has 18 residues if both end residues are counted. The CDR3: CASSFYICSARRRGEQYF.

In regard to this clonotype: One junction end does not reproduce the germline sequence, and a read error may be involved. The genes are TRBV6-6 and TRBJ1-5; the D gene is possibly TRBD1 (5 bases). Germline V CDR1 and CDR2: MNHNY, SVGAGI (reference sequence). The CDR3 loop spans 14 amino acids. CDR3 region: CASNYGQGGQPQHF. CDR3 in DNA: TGTGCCAGCAATTACGGGCAGGGAGGTCAGCCCCAGCATTTT.

This clonotype showed up many times. J is TRBJ1-3 and V is TRBV28; D is unresolved. Trimming cost V 2 bases and J 4 bases, with 3 bases left between them. In germline, CDR1 is MDHEN, CDR2 SYDVKM. The CDR3 is 12 amino acids. In DNA, the CDR3 is TGTGCCAGCAGTTTAAGGGGAAACACCATATATTTT. Translating it yields CASSLRGNTIYF.

This clonotype was observed many times. The rearrangement joins TRBV4-2 to TRBJ2-1; 12 bases map to TRBD1. Germline V gene data show CDR1 as LGHNA and CDR2 as YNFKEQ. Trimming at V came to 4 bases and at J to 9 bases, leaving 10 bases not matched to a gene. The CDR3 is 16 residues long. The CDR3 DNA reads as TGTGCCAGCAGCCCGACGCCGGGACAGGGGGCGTCTGAGCAGTTCTTC. This gives the protein CASSPTPGQGASEQFF.